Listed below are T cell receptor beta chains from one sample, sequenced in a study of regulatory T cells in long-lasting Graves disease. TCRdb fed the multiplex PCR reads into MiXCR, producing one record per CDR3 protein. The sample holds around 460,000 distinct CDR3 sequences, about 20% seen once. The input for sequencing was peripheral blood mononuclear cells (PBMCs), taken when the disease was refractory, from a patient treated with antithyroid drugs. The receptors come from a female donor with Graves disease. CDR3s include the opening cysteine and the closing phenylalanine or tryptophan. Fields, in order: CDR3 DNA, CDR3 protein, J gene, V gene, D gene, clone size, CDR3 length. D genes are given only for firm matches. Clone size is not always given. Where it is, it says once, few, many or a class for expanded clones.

CDR3 DNA: TGTGCCAGCAGGCGCGGGACTTCCGAAAAACTGTTTTTT; CDR3 protein: CASRRGTSEKLFF; J gene: TRBJ1-4; V gene: TRBV6-1; D gene: -; clone size: many; CDR3 length: 13
CDR3 DNA: TGCAGCGTCTCACTTGGGGGTTGGGCTGAAGCTTTCTTT; CDR3 protein: CSVSLGGWAEAFF; J gene: TRBJ1-1; V gene: TRBV29-1; D gene: -; clone size: -; CDR3 length: 13
CDR3 DNA: TGTGCCAGCAGTTTCGCACGGATCCTATCCTACAATGAGCAGTTCTTC; CDR3 protein: CASSFARILSYNEQFF; J gene: TRBJ2-1; V gene: TRBV28; D gene: -; clone size: -; CDR3 length: 16
CDR3 DNA: TGTGCCAGCAGCTTCGGGGGTGAGGCGTTCCAAGAGACCCAGTACTTC; CDR3 protein: CASSFGGEAFQETQYF; J gene: TRBJ2-5; V gene: TRBV7-6; D gene: -; clone size: few; CDR3 length: 16
CDR3 DNA: TGTGCCAGCAGTAAATCCGGGACTAGCGGCTACGAGCAGTACTTC; CDR3 protein: CASSKSGTSGYEQYF; J gene: TRBJ2-7; V gene: TRBV6-1; D gene: TRBD2; clone size: -; CDR3 length: 15
CDR3 DNA: TGTGCCAGCAGCTTACTACCAGGGGGCGAACACGGGGAGCTGTTTTTT; CDR3 protein: CASSLLPGGEHGELFF; J gene: TRBJ2-2; V gene: TRBV7-3; D gene: TRBD1; clone size: few; CDR3 length: 16
CDR3 DNA: TGTGCCAGCAGCCCGGGACAGGGGGCAGGGCAGTACTTC; CDR3 protein: CASSPGQGAGQYF; J gene: TRBJ2-7; V gene: TRBV12-3/TRBV12-4; D gene: TRBD1; clone size: -; CDR3 length: 13
CDR3 DNA: TGTGCCAGCAGCTTAGGCAGGTGGGGGATTCAGCCCCAGCATTTT; CDR3 protein: CASSLGRWGIQPQHF; J gene: TRBJ1-5; V gene: TRBV7-2; D gene: -; clone size: many; CDR3 length: 15
CDR3 DNA: TGTGCCAGCAGTTACCCGACATTGGCAGGCAGAGGGAACGAGCAGTACTTC; CDR3 protein: CASSYPTLAGRGNEQYF; J gene: TRBJ2-7; V gene: TRBV6-5; D gene: -; clone size: many; CDR3 length: 17
CDR3 DNA: TGTGCCAGCAGTCGGGCCACTAACACTGAAGCTTTCTTT; CDR3 protein: CASSRATNTEAFF; J gene: TRBJ1-1; V gene: TRBV6-1; D gene: -; clone size: many; CDR3 length: 13
CDR3 DNA: TGCGCCAGCAGCTTGATGGGACAGGGTCCCTACGAGCAGTACTTC; CDR3 protein: CASSLMGQGPYEQYF; J gene: TRBJ2-7; V gene: TRBV5-1; D gene: TRBD1; clone size: many; CDR3 length: 15
CDR3 DNA: TGTGCCAGCAGCCTCCGACAGGGGTCCTATGGCTACACCTTC; CDR3 protein: CASSLRQGSYGYTF; J gene: TRBJ1-2; V gene: TRBV7-2; D gene: TRBD1; clone size: -; CDR3 length: 14
CDR3 DNA: TGTGCCAGCAGCCAAGAGGCTCAGCGGACTGCAAATCAGCCCCAGCATTTT; CDR3 protein: CASSQEAQRTANQPQHF; J gene: TRBJ1-5; V gene: TRBV4-2; D gene: -; clone size: -; CDR3 length: 17
CDR3 DNA: TGTGCCAGCATTCAATCCGGGACAGGGGTTTACGAGCAGTACTTC; CDR3 protein: CASIQSGTGVYEQYF; J gene: TRBJ2-7; V gene: TRBV28; D gene: TRBD1; clone size: many; CDR3 length: 15
CDR3 DNA: TGCAGCGTTGAATTACTAGCGGGTAACGAGCAGTACTTC; CDR3 protein: CSVELLAGNEQYF; J gene: TRBJ2-7; V gene: TRBV29-1; D gene: TRBD2; clone size: -; CDR3 length: 13
CDR3 DNA: TGTGCCAGCAGTTCTTTTAGCGGTGATACGCAGTATTTT; CDR3 protein: CASSSFSGDTQYF; J gene: TRBJ2-3; V gene: TRBV27; D gene: -; clone size: few; CDR3 length: 13
CDR3 DNA: TGTGCCAGCAGTTGGTCCATTGGTGAAAAACTGTTTTTT; CDR3 protein: CASSWSIGEKLFF; J gene: TRBJ1-4; V gene: TRBV27; D gene: -; clone size: many; CDR3 length: 13
CDR3 DNA: TGTGCCAGCAGCCAAGATGGGGTAGCCAAAAACATTCAGTACTTC; CDR3 protein: CASSQDGVAKNIQYF; J gene: TRBJ2-4; V gene: TRBV4-2; D gene: -; clone size: many; CDR3 length: 15
CDR3 DNA: TGCAGTGCTCGGGTTTCAAACTTTGCTGGCTACACCTTC; CDR3 protein: CSARVSNFAGYTF; J gene: TRBJ1-2; V gene: TRBV20-1; D gene: -; clone size: few; CDR3 length: 13
CDR3 DNA: TGTGCCAGCAGTGACTCACGACTCGGGGAGCTGTTTTTT; CDR3 protein: CASSDSRLGELFF; J gene: TRBJ2-2; V gene: TRBV2; D gene: -; clone size: many; CDR3 length: 13
CDR3 DNA: TGTGCCAGCAGCTTAGCGCTGGGCGGGGGGCTTGAAGCTTTCTTT; CDR3 protein: CASSLALGGGLEAFF; J gene: TRBJ1-1; V gene: TRBV7-2; D gene: -; clone size: many; CDR3 length: 15
CDR3 DNA: TGTGCCAGCAGTCGTCAGGACAGTGAGGCCTACACCTTC; CDR3 protein: CASSRQDSEAYTF; J gene: TRBJ1-2; V gene: TRBV27; D gene: -; clone size: many; CDR3 length: 13
CDR3 DNA: TGTGCCAGCAGTCTCGGCCCAGGGGAGGCCGGGTACGAGCAGTACTTC; CDR3 protein: CASSLGPGEAGYEQYF; J gene: TRBJ2-7; V gene: TRBV6-2/TRBV6-3; D gene: -; clone size: many; CDR3 length: 16
CDR3 DNA: TGCGCCAGCAGTGAGTCAGGGACTTTCTATGACTACACCTTC; CDR3 protein: CASSESGTFYDYTF; J gene: TRBJ1-2; V gene: TRBV10-2; D gene: -; clone size: -; CDR3 length: 14
CDR3 DNA: TGTGCCAGCAGCTTGGCCAGGACAGCGCGCAGCTCCTACGAGCAGTACTTC; CDR3 protein: CASSLARTARSSYEQYF; J gene: TRBJ2-7; V gene: TRBV7-6; D gene: -; clone size: -; CDR3 length: 17
CDR3 DNA: TGTGCCAGCAGCTTAAGGGTAGCGGGAGGGCCGTCCTACGAGCAGTACTTC; CDR3 protein: CASSLRVAGGPSYEQYF; J gene: TRBJ2-7; V gene: TRBV7-4; D gene: TRBD2; clone size: few; CDR3 length: 17
CDR3 DNA: TGCAGCGTTGAAGGAGGGGAAGTCTATGGCTACACCTTC; CDR3 protein: CSVEGGEVYGYTF; J gene: TRBJ1-2; V gene: TRBV29-1; D gene: -; clone size: many; CDR3 length: 13
CDR3 DNA: TGTGCCAGCAGCCAAGAGTTGGACACTGAAGCTTTCTTT; CDR3 protein: CASSQELDTEAFF; J gene: TRBJ1-1; V gene: TRBV14; D gene: -; clone size: few; CDR3 length: 13
CDR3 DNA: TGTGCCAGCAGTTACTCAGGCGGAAGCACTGAAGCTTTCTTT; CDR3 protein: CASSYSGGSTEAFF; J gene: TRBJ1-1; V gene: TRBV6-5; D gene: -; clone size: -; CDR3 length: 14
CDR3 DNA: TGTGCCAGCAGCGGACTGTATCCTGAGACCCAGTACTTC; CDR3 protein: CASSGLYPETQYF; J gene: TRBJ2-5; V gene: TRBV2; D gene: -; clone size: -; CDR3 length: 13
CDR3 DNA: TGTGCCAGCAGCTTGGGAGGGTCCTACGAGCAGTACTTC; CDR3 protein: CASSLGGSYEQYF; J gene: TRBJ2-7; V gene: TRBV28; D gene: TRBD2; clone size: many; CDR3 length: 13
CDR3 DNA: TGTGCCAGCAGTTTAGTCGGGTTGCAAAGCTCTAACTATGGCTACACCTTC; CDR3 protein: CASSLVGLQSSNYGYTF; J gene: TRBJ1-2; V gene: TRBV28; D gene: -; clone size: many; CDR3 length: 17
CDR3 DNA: TGTGCCAGCAGCATCCACGGGCAGGGCACCGGGGAGCTGTTTTTT; CDR3 protein: CASSIHGQGTGELFF; J gene: TRBJ2-2; V gene: TRBV7-9; D gene: -; clone size: few; CDR3 length: 15
CDR3 DNA: TGTGCCAGCAGTTCCCTAGCGGGGGGGCCCCCCCAAGAGACCCAGTACTTC; CDR3 protein: CASSSLAGGPPQETQYF; J gene: TRBJ2-5; V gene: TRBV6-4; D gene: TRBD2; clone size: few; CDR3 length: 17
CDR3 DNA: TGTGCCAGCAGAATTTCACAGGTTCTCAATGAAAAACTGTTTTTT; CDR3 protein: CASRISQVLNEKLFF; J gene: TRBJ1-4; V gene: TRBV2; D gene: -; clone size: many; CDR3 length: 15
CDR3 DNA: TGCAGTGCTAGAGATTATAGACGGCAGCTTAACACTGAAGCTTTCTTT; CDR3 protein: CSARDYRRQLNTEAFF; J gene: TRBJ1-1; V gene: TRBV20-1; D gene: -; clone size: few; CDR3 length: 16
CDR3 DNA: TGTGCCAGCAGTCCCCAGGGGGCCCGGGCTAACTATGGCTACACCTTC; CDR3 protein: CASSPQGARANYGYTF; J gene: TRBJ1-2; V gene: TRBV12-3/TRBV12-4; D gene: TRBD1; clone size: many; CDR3 length: 16
CDR3 DNA: TGTGCCAGCAGTTACTCGACGGGGTCGGTTGGGGAAAAACTGTTTTTT; CDR3 protein: CASSYSTGSVGEKLFF; J gene: TRBJ1-4; V gene: TRBV6-6; D gene: -; clone size: few; CDR3 length: 16
CDR3 DNA: TGTGCCACTCAGGGAGGGTCCTACGAGCAGTACTTC; CDR3 protein: CATQGGSYEQYF; J gene: TRBJ2-7; V gene: TRBV10-3; D gene: TRBD2; clone size: -; CDR3 length: 12
CDR3 DNA: TGTGCCAGCAAGGAATTGGGGAGCAACGAGCAGTACTTC; CDR3 protein: CASKELGSNEQYF; J gene: TRBJ2-7; V gene: TRBV28; D gene: -; clone size: many; CDR3 length: 13
CDR3 DNA: TGTGCCAGCAGTTACTCTTTGGACGTCCTTTCACCCCTCCACTTT; CDR3 protein: CASSYSLDVLSPLHF; J gene: TRBJ1-6; V gene: TRBV6-2/TRBV6-3; D gene: -; clone size: -; CDR3 length: 15
CDR3 DNA: TGTGCCAGCAGCCTGACAGGAGAGGGAGAGACCCAGTACTTC; CDR3 protein: CASSLTGEGETQYF; J gene: TRBJ2-5; V gene: TRBV6-1; D gene: -; clone size: many; CDR3 length: 14
CDR3 DNA: TGCAGCGTTGAAGAAGCGGAGGAGACCCAGTACTTC; CDR3 protein: CSVEEAEETQYF; J gene: TRBJ2-5; V gene: TRBV29-1; D gene: -; clone size: many; CDR3 length: 12
CDR3 DNA: TGTGCCAGCAGTTCACAGCGGATGAACACTGAAGCTTTCTTT; CDR3 protein: CASSSQRMNTEAFF; J gene: TRBJ1-1; V gene: TRBV12-3/TRBV12-4; D gene: -; clone size: many; CDR3 length: 14
CDR3 DNA: TGTGCCACCTGCAGAGAGCGGGGGGGAGGCTCCTACAATGAGCAGTTCTTC; CDR3 protein: CATCRERGGGSYNEQFF; J gene: TRBJ2-1; V gene: TRBV15; D gene: TRBD2; clone size: -; CDR3 length: 17
CDR3 DNA: TGTGCCAGCAGCATACAGGTCCAGGATAACTATGGCTACACCTTC; CDR3 protein: CASSIQVQDNYGYTF; J gene: TRBJ1-2; V gene: TRBV7-9; D gene: -; clone size: -; CDR3 length: 15
CDR3 DNA: TGTGCCAGCAGCTTACGCGAGCAGTACTTC; CDR3 protein: CASSLREQYF; J gene: TRBJ2-7; V gene: TRBV11-2; D gene: -; clone size: -; CDR3 length: 10
CDR3 DNA: TGCAGTGCTAGAGATGGGCAAATCCCCTACGAGCAGTACTTC; CDR3 protein: CSARDGQIPYEQYF; J gene: TRBJ2-7; V gene: TRBV20-1; D gene: -; clone size: few; CDR3 length: 14
CDR3 DNA: TGTGCCAGCAGTACCCGACAGGGTGTAAACGGGTACGAGCAGTACTTC; CDR3 protein: CASSTRQGVNGYEQYF; J gene: TRBJ2-7; V gene: TRBV27; D gene: TRBD1; clone size: many; CDR3 length: 16
CDR3 DNA: TGCAGTGCTAGAGTGGACGGTCTAGCGGATGGCTACACCTTC; CDR3 protein: CSARVDGLADGYTF; J gene: TRBJ1-2; V gene: TRBV20-1; D gene: -; clone size: many; CDR3 length: 14
CDR3 DNA: TGTGCCGTGGCAGGGGAAAGATCTGGCTACACCTTC; CDR3 protein: CAVAGERSGYTF; J gene: TRBJ1-2; V gene: TRBV10-3; D gene: -; clone size: -; CDR3 length: 12
CDR3 DNA: TGTGCCAGCAGTTACGAAGGAAACGGCTACACCTTC; CDR3 protein: CASSYEGNGYTF; J gene: TRBJ1-2; V gene: TRBV6-5; D gene: -; clone size: few; CDR3 length: 12
CDR3 DNA: TGTGCCAGCAGTTACTCGATCGGCGGGAACACTGAAGCTTTCTTT; CDR3 protein: CASSYSIGGNTEAFF; J gene: TRBJ1-1; V gene: TRBV6-5; D gene: -; clone size: many; CDR3 length: 15
CDR3 DNA: TGTGCCAGCAGCCAGAGACAGGGGGCTTACGAGCAGTACTTC; CDR3 protein: CASSQRQGAYEQYF; J gene: TRBJ2-7; V gene: TRBV7-2; D gene: TRBD1; clone size: many; CDR3 length: 14
CDR3 DNA: TGTGCCAGCACCCGAGCGGGGTCTGAAGCTTTCTTT; CDR3 protein: CASTRAGSEAFF; J gene: TRBJ1-1; V gene: TRBV6-1; D gene: -; clone size: few; CDR3 length: 12